Below, 30 T cell receptor beta chains from the same sample are listed, as sequenced in a study of OX40 agonist ivuxolimab in advanced cancers. Here immunoSEQ multiplex PCR was the method, and the copy in TCRdb shows in-frame clones only, minus some. Among tens of thousands of clones listed, about 90% were seen once. Here the sequenced sample was CD4+ or CD8+ T cells sorted from blood, taken in a trial of the OX40 agonist ivuxolimab. These receptors all stem from an adult with an advanced solid tumor such as melanoma, head and neck, liver or kidney cancer.

This clone has only a few counts. The rearrangement uses TRBV6-5 and TRBJ1-1; D is uncertain. With 4 bases removed from V and 4 bases from J, the gap between germline ends came to 13 bases. Germline loops: CDR1 MNHEY, CDR2 SVGAGI. This CDR3 is 14 amino acids long. CDR3 coding DNA: TGTGCCAGCAGTTTGAACCTTCACATCACTGAAGCTTTCTTT. Protein sequence: CASSLNLHITEAFF.

The chain recombines TRBV9 with TRBJ2-3, with a weak D call TRBD2 (5 bases). The germline CDR1 and CDR2 sequences are SGDLS and YYNGEE. V lost 0 bases to trimming and J lost 4 bases, with 12 bases between them. The CDR3 sequence is 15 residues long. The CDR3 here is CASSVGAGRPDTQYF. The CDR3 bases are TGTGCCAGCAGCGTAGGCGCGGGCCGCCCAGATACGCAGTATTTT.

V and J are TRBV5-1 and TRBJ1-1; a possible D gene is TRBD1 (6 bases). Germline V lookup: CDR1 SGHRS, CDR2 YFSETQ. Trimming removed 4 bases at V and 5 bases at J, with 15 bases between. This CDR3 contains 14 residues. The CDR3 DNA follows: TGCGCCAGCAGCCCTGTACAGGGAGCAACTGAAGCTTTCTTT. Translation: CASSPVQGATEAFF.

Notes on this clone: One end of the junction is discordant with germline, which a read error may explain. This rearrangement joins TRBV5-5 to TRBJ2-7; D is undetermined. CDR1 is SGHKS, CDR2 YYEKEE, per germline (reference sequence). The CDR3 is 11 amino acids. CDR3 region: CASSLVETQIF. CDR3 in DNA: TGTGCCAGCAGCTTGGTAGAGACCCAGATATTC.

CDR3 sequence (DNA): TGTGCCAGCAGTTTATCCCTAGACGGTAACTATGGCTACACCTTC. Its translation is CASSLSLDGNYGYTF. The chain combines TRBV27 with TRBJ1-2, with D hard to call. V gave up 0 bases and J gave up 1 base, with 9 bases separating them. This CDR3 region has 15 residues. CDR1 is MNHEY and CDR2 is SMNVEV in the germline V gene (reference sequence).

This chain connects TRBV21-1 to TRBJ2-1; TRBD2, the D gene given by the table, was not confirmed from the DNA. TRBV21-1 is termed a pseudogene. The CDR3 runs to 17 residues. The CDR3 here is CASSEGASGSYMNEQFF. CDR3 nucleotides: TGTGCCAGCAGCGAAGGAGCTAGCGGGAGCTACATGAATGAGCAGTTCTTC.

The gene calls are TRBV5-1 and TRBJ2-1; 9 nucleotides agree with TRBD2. CDR1 SGHRS and CDR2 YFSETQ come from the germline V gene. V trimming: 4 bases; J trimming: 6 bases; junction bases outside the gene matches: 11. The CDR3 has 16 amino acids. The CDR3 region has the DNA TGCGCCAGCAGCCGCCGGTTGGGCGGGAGGGCCAATGAGCAGTTCTTC. Protein sequence: CASSRRLGGRANEQFF. Together with reference TRBV5-1 and TRBJ2-1, the CDR3 gives the full variable domain: KAGVTQTPRYLIKTRGQQVTLSCSPISGHRSVSWYQQTPGQGLQFLFEYFSETQRNKGNFPGRFSGRQFSNSRSEMNVSTLELGDSALYLCASSRRLGGRANEQFFGPGTRLTVL.

The V and J genes are TRBV5-1 and TRBJ2-5; TRBD1 matches 10 bases. CDR1 is SGHRS, CDR2 YFSETQ, per germline. This CDR3 region has 15 residues. J was trimmed by 5 bases and V by 0 bases; bases with no gene match: 4. Here the CDR3 reads CASSLAATGGETQYF. The CDR3 DNA reads TGCGCCAGCAGCTTGGCAGCGACAGGGGGCGAGACCCAGTACTTC.

This clone was detected a few times. The sample carries other DNA sequences with the same CDR3. V is TRBV11-2 and J is TRBJ2-6; tentative D call: TRBD1 (7 bases). Germline V gives CDR1 SGHAT, CDR2 FQNNGV. CDR3 length: 15 residues. V lost 5 bases and J 2 bases, leaving 10 bases between the germline ends. The CDR3 DNA is TGTGCCAGCAGCACCAGGGGGGCTGGGGCCAACGTCCTGACTTTC. Its translation is CASSTRGAGANVLTF.

This chain uses TRBV15 with TRBJ2-7; TRBD2 agrees at 7 bases. J was trimmed by 3 bases and V by 3 bases; bases with no gene match: 2. Germline CDR1 LNHNV, CDR2 YYDKDF (reference sequence). This CDR3 has 13 amino acids. The CDR3: CATSSGRLYEQYF. The CDR3 coding sequence is TGTGCCACCAGCAGCGGGAGGCTCTACGAGCAGTACTTC.

This chain links TRBV28 with TRBJ2-7; D possibly uses TRBD1 or TRBD2 (6 bases each). Germline loops: CDR1 MDHEN, CDR2 SYDVKM. The V gene lost 11 bases and the J gene lost 2 bases, with 16 bases spanning the gap. The CDR3 is 13 amino acids. CDR3 sequence: CASAAGQAYEQYF. DNA of the CDR3: TGTGCCTCCGCCGCGGGACAAGCCTACGAGCAGTACTTC.

The chain joins TRBV7-9 to TRBJ2-3, with TRBD1 matching over 7 bases. Germline-derived CDR1 and CDR2 are SEHNR and FQNEAQ (reference sequence). CDR3 length: 15 residues. The ends lost 10 bases at V and 0 bases at J; junction bases unmatched: 10. The CDR3 sequence: CAMTTGTESTDTQYF. CDR3 coding DNA: TGTGCCATGACAACCGGGACAGAGAGCACAGATACGCAGTATTTT.

This chain's CDR3 is CASSILTGAHYQPQHF. In nucleotides, the CDR3 is TGTGCCAGTAGTATACTAACAGGGGCCCACTATCAGCCCCAGCATTTT. The J gene is TRBJ1-5, the V gene TRBV19; 7 nucleotides line up with TRBD1. Germline V CDR1 and CDR2: LNHDA, SQIVND (reference sequence). V lost 2 bases, J lost 5 bases, and 9 bases stayed unmatched. This CDR3 contains 16 residues.

The count of this clone is one. V is TRBV19 and J is TRBJ1-1, with a weak D call TRBD1 (5 bases). V was shortened by 4 bases and J by 4 bases, with 13 bases between the two germline ends. Germline CDR1 is LNHDA and CDR2 is SQIVND (reference sequence). The CDR3 loop spans 14 amino acids. The CDR3 DNA reads as TGTGCCAGTAGTACAGGGCTCTGGCTCACTGAAGCTTTCTTT. It yields the protein CASSTGLWLTEAFF.

This chain joins TRBV6-5 and TRBJ2-6; D call uncertain. V lost 3 bases to trimming and J lost 0 bases, with 6 bases between them. The CDR3 is 15 amino acids. Germline lookup yields CDR1 MNHEY and CDR2 SVGAGI. CDR3 nucleotide sequence: TGTGCCAGCAGTTATGTTAGCTCTGGGGCCAACGTCCTGACTTTC. This translates into CASSYVSSGANVLTF.

CDR3 DNA sequence: TGTGCCAGCAGGAGACAGGGGGCGGATGAAAAACTGTTTTTT. Its translation: CASRRQGADEKLFF. This chain uses TRBV6-1 with TRBJ1-4; 10 nucleotides align to TRBD1. Germline lookup yields CDR1 MNHNS and CDR2 SASEGT. The CDR3 extends over 14 amino acids. With V trimmed by 6 bases and J by 6 bases, 4 bases remained unmatched.

Here the CDR3 reads CAISRLAGGSSSYNEQFF. The CDR3 DNA is TGTGCCATCAGCCGACTAGCGGGGGGCTCCAGTTCCTACAATGAGCAGTTCTTC. The chain has TRBV10-3 and TRBJ2-1; 13 bases match TRBD2. The V gene's germline CDR1 is ENHRY and CDR2 SYGVKD. The CDR3 totals 18 residues. Losses at the gene ends were 6 bases for V and 1 base for J; bases not matched to a gene: 9.

The chain has TRBV27 and TRBJ2-5; D is possibly TRBD1 or TRBD2 (5 bases each). The germline V gene encodes CDR1 MNHEY and CDR2 SMNVEV (reference sequence). The CDR3 has 13 residues. Deletions cut 2 bases from V and 4 bases from J, with 8 bases between. The CDR3 nucleotides are TGTGCCAGCAGTTTAGGGGGAGTAGAGACCCAGTACTTC. Residues: CASSLGGVETQYF.

The chain couples TRBV2 to TRBJ1-2; D not certain. The CDR3 has 14 residues. V lost 4 bases and J 8 bases, leaving 17 bases between the germline ends. Germline CDR1 reads SNHLY; CDR2 reads FYNNEI. CDR3 nucleotide sequence: TGTGCCAGCAGTGTTCGTACCGCCCAATCCGGCTACACCTTC. Translated, it gives CASSVRTAQSGYTF.

For the CDR3, the DNA is TGTGCCAGCAGCATTAACAGGGGGACAAATGAAAAACTGTTTTTT. Translating gives CASSINRGTNEKLFF. The rearrangement joins TRBV7-2 to TRBJ1-4; 8 positions match TRBD1. Germline CDR1 SGHTA, CDR2 FQGNSA. Trimming at V came to 5 bases and at J to 5 bases, leaving 7 bases not matched to a gene. The CDR3 consists of 15 residues.

Only one count was recorded for this clone. The chain links TRBV5-5 to TRBJ2-5, with D hard to call. The CDR3 has 13 amino acids. CDR1 and CDR2 (germline): SGHKS, YYEKEE (reference sequence). Trimming stripped 4 bases from V and 2 bases from J, with 9 bases between. The CDR3 loop reads CASSTSFQETQYF. The CDR3 DNA reads TGTGCCAGCAGCACCAGTTTTCAAGAGACCCAGTACTTC.

This clone was seen a handful of times. The CDR3 spells CASSSFPWRPYEQYF. The CDR3 DNA sequence: TGTGCCAGCAGCTCCTTCCCCTGGCGACCCTACGAGCAGTACTTC. The chain couples TRBV28 to TRBJ2-7, with unresolved D. Germline-derived CDR1 and CDR2 are MDHEN and SYDVKM. The CDR3 is 15 residues long. The germline V and J ends were trimmed by 6 bases and 2 bases, with 17 bases remaining between them.

V is TRBV5-8 and J is TRBJ2-1; perhaps TRBD1 as D (7 bases). V lost 0 bases to trimming and J lost 9 bases, with 16 bases between them. The length of the CDR3 is 15 residues. Germline V CDR1 and CDR2: SGHTS, YDEGEE. The CDR3 coding sequence is TGTGCCAGCAGCTTGGCCTATCCTCAGGGGGGTGAGCAGTTCTTC. Protein: CASSLAYPQGGEQFF.

The CDR3 protein is CASSFEYNSYEQYF. The CDR3 nucleotides are TGTGCCAGCAGTTTCGAGTACAACTCCTACGAGCAGTACTTC. This chain links TRBV28 with TRBJ2-7; no clear D gene. CDR1 is MDHEN, CDR2 SYDVKM, per germline. Trimming cost V 3 bases and J 0 bases, with 9 bases left between them. The CDR3 consists of 14 residues.

This chain connects TRBV5-1 to TRBJ2-7, with D perhaps TRBD2 (7 bases). Germline V lookup: CDR1 SGHRS, CDR2 YFSETQ. Between the trimmed V and J ends, which lost 4 bases and 2 bases, there was a span of 19 bases. The CDR3 has 16 residues. CDR3 protein: CASSIGGAAGAYEQYF. CDR3 sequence (DNA): TGCGCCAGCAGCATTGGGGGGGCGGCAGGAGCCTACGAGCAGTACTTC.

This sequence joins TRBV5-1 and TRBJ1-1; 8 bases agree with TRBD1. Germline V lookup: CDR1 SGHRS, CDR2 YFSETQ. The CDR3 runs to 13 residues. The junction had 9 bases not matched to a gene; V was cut back by 4 bases and J by 10 bases. The CDR3 here is CASSPPGGAGAFF. The DNA for the CDR3 is TGCGCCAGCAGCCCACCAGGGGGCGCGGGAGCTTTCTTT.

The sample holds a few counts of this clone. The J gene is TRBJ2-5, the V gene TRBV5-1; the D is unclear. The CDR3 is 13 amino acids. V lost 0 bases to trimming and J lost 5 bases, with 8 bases between them. Germline CDR1 is SGHRS and CDR2 is YFSETQ. As DNA, the CDR3 is TGCGCCAGCAGCTTGGTTGGAGCGGAGACCCAGTACTTC. Amino acid sequence: CASSLVGAETQYF.

To note about this clone: Other DNA sequences from this sample encode an identical CDR3 as well. The V and J genes are TRBV28 and TRBJ2-7, with 12 bases fitting TRBD2. The CDR3 is made up of 15 amino acids. CDR1 is MDHEN and CDR2 is SYDVKM in the germline V gene. V lost 5 bases, J lost 3 bases, and 5 bases stayed unmatched. The CDR3 protein is CASSTPSGRVYEQYF. In nucleotides, the CDR3 is TGTGCCAGCAGTACTCCTAGCGGGAGGGTCTACGAGCAGTACTTC.

This chain joins TRBV18 and TRBJ2-1, with D unclear. Between the trimmed V and J ends, which lost 0 bases and 8 bases, there was a span of 17 bases. Germline V gives CDR1 KGHSH, CDR2 LQKENI. CDR3 size: 16 residues. DNA for the CDR3: TGTGCCAGCTCACCACCATCCATGGGCAATGACGATGAGCAGTTCTTC. It specifies CASSPPSMGNDDEQFF.

The V and J genes are TRBV6-5 and TRBJ1-1; D remains ambiguous. Germline lookup yields CDR1 MNHEY and CDR2 SVGAGI. V was shortened by 7 bases and J by 0 bases, with 15 bases between the two germline ends. The length of the CDR3 is 15 residues. CDR3 protein: CASNPRFVMNTEAFF. The CDR3 bases are TGTGCCAGCAACCCCCGGTTTGTTATGAACACTGAAGCTTTCTTT.